This T cell receptor (beta chain) was sequenced for a study of T cells in localized non-small cell lung cancer. For this clone: As yet, its antigen is unknown.

Study outcomes and limitations: For the top 100 tumor clones, a median about 62 also appeared in adjacent lung. Increased T cell density in blood showed an association with longer overall survival.

Only in-frame clones appear in the TCRdb table, and some are missing; sequencing was by immunoSEQ multiplex PCR. The sample has approximately 47,000 clones, 85% to 90% seen once. This CDR3 has 13 amino acids. With 6 bases removed from V and 4 bases from J, the gap between germline ends came to 13 bases. Looked up from germline, CDR1 is SGHNT and CDR2 is YENEEA. This sequence was found in a man between 35 and 75 years old with stage II lung adenocarcinoma. The starting material was PBMCs, obtained before any cancer treatment. The rearrangement links TRBV11-3 to TRBJ2-7; the D gene is possibly TRBD1 (6 bases). Here the CDR3 DNA reads TGTGCCAGCAGTCAATACAGGGATTACGAGCAGTACTTC. It encodes CASSQYRDYEQYF.